The 10 T cell receptor beta chains in this list originate from one sample, sequenced in a study of tumor-infiltrating lymphocytes in localized non-small cell lung cancer. Using immunoSEQ multiplex PCR, the repertoire was profiled, and TCRdb retains in-frame clones only, with some absent. The data hold approximately 13,000 clones, with 68% observed a single time. Sequenced sample: lung tumor tissue. Receptors were obtained from a human donor with non-small cell lung cancer.

This clone is categorized as large (0.1 to 1%). The genes are TRBV7-9 and TRBJ1-2; D is unresolved. V lost 5 bases, J lost 4 bases, and 11 bases lay in between. The CDR3 consists of 13 residues. Germline V gives CDR1 SEHNR, CDR2 FQNEAQ (reference sequence). The CDR3 here is CASSPDEAYGYTF. The CDR3 DNA sequence: TGTGCCAGCAGCCCCGACGAAGCCTATGGCTACACCTTC.

The chain couples TRBV18 to TRBJ1-3; D remains unclear. This CDR3 region has 14 residues. V was trimmed by 3 bases and J by 0 bases, leaving 6 bases between them. The germline V gene has CDR1 KGHSH and CDR2 LQKENI. CDR3 residues: CASSPNSSGNTIYF. CDR3 sequence (DNA): TGTGCCAGCTCACCCAACAGCTCTGGAAACACCATATATTTT.

V usage is TRBV11-2 and J usage is TRBJ2-3; TRBD2 matches at 12 bases. The V segment lost 5 bases and the J segment 3 bases; nucleotides outside the gene matches: 6. This CDR3 is built from 16 residues. CDR1 is SGHAT, CDR2 FQNNGV, per germline. The CDR3: CASSRGLAGTTDTQYF. CDR3 in DNA: TGTGCCAGCAGCCGCGGACTAGCGGGAACGACAGATACGCAGTATTTT.

The chain uses TRBV14 and TRBJ2-1; 8 bases align to TRBD2. V lost 4 bases and J lost 7; bases outside the gene matches: 12. Looked up from germline, CDR1 is SGHDN and CDR2 is FVKESK. The CDR3 extends over 16 amino acids. Here the CDR3 DNA reads TGTGCCAGCAGCCTAGCGGGGACCTCCATCGTGAATGAGCAGTTCTTC. It translates to CASSLAGTSIVNEQFF.

The chain carries TRBV9 and TRBJ1-1; 8 bases fit TRBD1. The CDR3 runs to 15 residues. J gave up 4 bases and V 0 bases, and 5 bases lay outside the gene matches. The germline CDR1 and CDR2 sequences are SGDLS and YYNGEE. The CDR3 loop is CASSVAGGESTEAFF. The DNA of the CDR3 is TGTGCCAGCAGCGTAGCAGGGGGCGAGAGCACTGAAGCTTTCTTT.

This chain joins TRBV19 and TRBJ2-1, with a tentative D call TRBD2 (5 bases). The V end lost 7 bases, the J end lost 9 bases, and 16 bases lay between the germline ends. The CDR3 extends over 13 amino acids. The germline V gene encodes CDR1 LNHDA and CDR2 SQIVND (reference sequence). The CDR3 bases are TGTGCCAGTAAAGCGGCTGGCCGTGGTGAGCAGTTCTTC. Translated, it gives CASKAAGRGEQFF.

This clone was seen a single time. The chain couples TRBV7-2 to TRBJ2-7, with 7 bases that match TRBD1. From germline, CDR1 is SGHTA and CDR2 FQGNSA. This CDR3 is 15 amino acids long. Losses at the gene ends were 4 bases for V and 0 bases for J; bases not matched to a gene: 6. In nucleotides, the CDR3 is TGTGCCAGCAGCTCGGGACAGTTAGGCTCCTACGAGCAGTACTTC. Residues: CASSSGQLGSYEQYF.

The genes are TRBV10-3 and TRBJ2-7, with 11 bases fitting TRBD2. After removal of 6 bases from V and 2 bases from J, the junction contained 3 bases not matched to a gene. CDR3 length: 14 amino acids. Germline CDR1 is ENHRY and CDR2 is SYGVKD. For the CDR3, the DNA is TGTGCCATCAGAACTAGCGGGAGCACCTACGAGCAGTACTTC. This gives the protein CAIRTSGSTYEQYF.

J is TRBJ1-6 and V is TRBV7-3, with TRBD1 as a possible D gene (6 bases). The germline gives CDR1 SGHTA, CDR2 FQGTGA. CDR3 length: 15 residues. Trimming shortened V by 5 bases and J by 7 bases, and 15 bases separated the two germline ends. This chain's CDR3 is CASSTSGEPNSPLHF. CDR3 DNA sequence: TGTGCCAGCAGCACATCAGGGGAACCGAATTCACCCCTCCACTTT.

J is TRBJ2-6 and V is TRBV30; TRBD2 might be the D (5 bases). The CDR3 sequence is 15 residues long. The V end was cut by 3 bases, the J end by 4 bases, with 13 bases between. Germline V CDR1 and CDR2: GTSNPN, SVGIG (reference sequence). CDR3 residues: CAWSATLAGANVLTF. CDR3 coding DNA: TGTGCCTGGAGCGCCACTTTAGCGGGGGCCAACGTCCTGACTTTC.